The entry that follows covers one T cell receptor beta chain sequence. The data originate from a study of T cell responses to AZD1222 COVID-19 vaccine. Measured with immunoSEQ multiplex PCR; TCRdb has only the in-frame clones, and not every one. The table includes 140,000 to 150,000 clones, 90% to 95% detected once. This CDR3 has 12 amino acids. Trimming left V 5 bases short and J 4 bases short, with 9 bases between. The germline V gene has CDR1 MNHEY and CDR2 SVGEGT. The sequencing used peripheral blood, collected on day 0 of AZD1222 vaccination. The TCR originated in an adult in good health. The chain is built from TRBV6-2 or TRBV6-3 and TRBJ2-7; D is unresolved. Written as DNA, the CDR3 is TGTGCCAGCAGTCCCACCCCATACGAGCAGTACTTC. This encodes CASSPTPYEQYF.